A selection of T cell receptor beta chains follows, all from one sample in a study of T cell responses to AZD1222 COVID-19 vaccine. Sequencing was performed with immunoSEQ multiplex PCR; in TCRdb, only in-frame clones are kept and a portion is missing. The sample has about 180,000 clones; 85% to 90% are singletons. The material was peripheral blood, obtained on day 0 of AZD1222 vaccination. Receptors were obtained from an adult in good health. The CDR3 runs from the conserved cysteine through the conserved F or W. A D gene is named only where the DNA matches it firmly. Only part of the rows carry a size: once, few, many, or a class if the clone is expanded.

J gene: TRBJ2-1; V gene: TRBV29-1; CDR3 length: 23; D gene: TRBD1; clone size: once; CDR3 protein: CSVEVGAGTGTSKLLTGYNEQFF; CDR3 DNA: TGCAGCGTTGAAGTGGGGGCCGGGACAGGGACCTCCAAGTTACTTACGGGCTACAATGAGCAGTTCTTC
J gene: TRBJ2-2; V gene: TRBV4-2; CDR3 length: 14; D gene: TRBD2; clone size: .; CDR3 protein: CATSGTPNTGELFF; CDR3 DNA: TGTGCCACTAGCGGGACCCCGAACACCGGGGAGCTGTTTTTT
J gene: TRBJ1-6; V gene: TRBV4-2; CDR3 length: 16; D gene: TRBD1; clone size: .; CDR3 protein: CASSQSPQGDNSPLHF; CDR3 DNA: TGTGCCAGCAGCCAATCCCCACAGGGGGATAATTCACCCCTCCACTTT
J gene: TRBJ1-3; V gene: TRBV5-1; CDR3 length: 16; D gene: .; clone size: .; CDR3 protein: CASSNRGLDSGNTIYF; CDR3 DNA: TGCGCCAGCAGCAACCGAGGTTTGGACTCTGGAAACACCATATATTTT
J gene: TRBJ2-2; V gene: TRBV10-1; CDR3 length: 14; D gene: .; clone size: .; CDR3 protein: CASSESPYTGELFF; CDR3 DNA: TGCGCCAGCAGTGAGTCCCCCTACACCGGGGAGCTGTTTTTT
J gene: TRBJ2-1; V gene: TRBV7-9; CDR3 length: 14; D gene: TRBD2; clone size: few; CDR3 protein: CASSLEGTSNEQFF; CDR3 DNA: TGTGCCAGCAGCTTAGAGGGGACTAGTAATGAGCAGTTCTTC
J gene: TRBJ1-5; V gene: TRBV2; CDR3 length: 15; D gene: TRBD1; clone size: .; CDR3 protein: CASSEDRGIGQPQHF; CDR3 DNA: TGTGCCAGCAGTGAGGACAGGGGGATAGGTCAGCCCCAGCATTTT
J gene: TRBJ2-7; V gene: TRBV19; CDR3 length: 14; D gene: .; clone size: .; CDR3 protein: CASSPILWRSEQYF; CDR3 DNA: TGTGCCAGTAGTCCGATACTTTGGAGGTCCGAGCAGTACTTC
J gene: TRBJ1-4; V gene: TRBV9; CDR3 length: 15; D gene: .; clone size: .; CDR3 protein: CASSVASATNEKLFF; CDR3 DNA: TGTGCCAGCAGCGTAGCAAGCGCAACTAATGAAAAACTGTTTTTT
J gene: TRBJ2-1; V gene: TRBV6-5; CDR3 length: 15; D gene: TRBD1; clone size: .; CDR3 protein: CASRVDRDSYNEQFF; CDR3 DNA: TGTGCCAGCAGGGTGGACAGGGACTCCTACAATGAGCAGTTCTTC
J gene: TRBJ2-2; V gene: TRBV5-4; CDR3 length: 15; D gene: .; clone size: .; CDR3 protein: CASSPGGRNTGELFF; CDR3 DNA: TGTGCCAGCAGCCCCGGAGGGAGGAACACCGGGGAGCTGTTTTTT
J gene: TRBJ1-1; V gene: TRBV28; CDR3 length: 16; D gene: TRBD1; clone size: .; CDR3 protein: CASSSQYLTGGADAFF; CDR3 DNA: TGTGCCAGCAGTTCACAATATCTCACAGGGGGCGCTGACGCTTTCTTT
J gene: TRBJ2-7; V gene: TRBV5-1; CDR3 length: 15; D gene: TRBD1; clone size: .; CDR3 protein: CASSSSGQGANEQYF; CDR3 DNA: TGCGCCAGCAGCTCCTCCGGACAGGGGGCCAACGAGCAGTACTTC
J gene: TRBJ1-3; V gene: TRBV6-5; CDR3 length: 15; D gene: .; clone size: .; CDR3 protein: CASSYSIGTGNTIYF; CDR3 DNA: TGTGCCAGCAGTTACTCGATAGGGACTGGAAACACCATATATTTT
J gene: TRBJ2-1; V gene: TRBV7-3; CDR3 length: 15; D gene: .; clone size: .; CDR3 protein: CASSLAAPTHNEQFF; CDR3 DNA: TGTGCCAGCAGCTTAGCCGCCCCCACACACAATGAGCAGTTCTTC
J gene: TRBJ2-1; V gene: TRBV3-1/TRBV3-2; CDR3 length: 17; D gene: .; clone size: .; CDR3 protein: CASSHPRAEGGVNEQFF; CDR3 DNA: TGTGCCAGCAGCCACCCCAGGGCGGAGGGGGGGGTAAATGAGCAGTTCTTC
J gene: TRBJ1-5; V gene: TRBV30; CDR3 length: 13; D gene: TRBD1; clone size: once; CDR3 protein: CAWSPRGNQPQHF; CDR3 DNA: TGTGCCTGGAGTCCCAGGGGGAATCAGCCCCAGCATTTT
J gene: TRBJ2-1; V gene: TRBV5-6; CDR3 length: 12; D gene: .; clone size: .; CDR3 protein: CASSLEVTPQFF; CDR3 DNA: TGTGCCAGCAGCTTGGAGGTGACCCCCCAGTTCTTC
J gene: TRBJ2-3; V gene: TRBV9; CDR3 length: 14; D gene: .; clone size: few; CDR3 protein: CASSVATGADTQYF; CDR3 DNA: TGTGCCAGCAGCGTAGCTACGGGGGCGGATACGCAGTATTTT
J gene: TRBJ2-5; V gene: TRBV10-3; CDR3 length: 12; D gene: .; clone size: .; CDR3 protein: CAIRRLGETQYF; CDR3 DNA: TGTGCCATCAGACGACTTGGAGAGACCCAGTACTTC
J gene: TRBJ2-1; V gene: TRBV20-1; CDR3 length: 11; D gene: .; clone size: .; CDR3 protein: CSAPLYNEQFF; CDR3 DNA: TGCAGTGCTCCTTTATACAATGAGCAGTTCTTC
J gene: TRBJ2-2; V gene: TRBV19; CDR3 length: 16; D gene: .; clone size: .; CDR3 protein: CASSGTRGANTGELFF; CDR3 DNA: TGTGCCAGTAGCGGAACTAGGGGAGCGAACACCGGGGAGCTGTTTTTT
J gene: TRBJ1-4; V gene: TRBV4-2; CDR3 length: 17; D gene: TRBD1; clone size: .; CDR3 protein: CASSQVRQGGLNEKLFF; CDR3 DNA: TGTGCCAGCAGCCAAGTTAGACAGGGTGGCCTAAATGAAAAACTGTTTTTT
J gene: TRBJ2-3; V gene: TRBV7-9; CDR3 length: 14; D gene: TRBD1; clone size: .; CDR3 protein: CASTKTGVVDTQYF; CDR3 DNA: TGTGCCAGCACCAAGACAGGGGTTGTGGATACGCAGTATTTT
J gene: TRBJ1-4; V gene: TRBV3-1/TRBV3-2; CDR3 length: 15; D gene: TRBD1; clone size: once; CDR3 protein: CASSPGQGGLGSLFF; CDR3 DNA: TGTGCCAGCAGCCCCGGACAGGGGGGACTTGGAAGCCTGTTTTTT
J gene: TRBJ1-5; V gene: TRBV19; CDR3 length: 14; D gene: TRBD1; clone size: .; CDR3 protein: CASSEDRASQPQHF; CDR3 DNA: TGTGCCAGTAGTGAGGACAGGGCCAGTCAGCCCCAGCATTTT
J gene: TRBJ2-1; V gene: TRBV7-3; CDR3 length: 16; D gene: .; clone size: .; CDR3 protein: CASSSGLGILGNEQFF; CDR3 DNA: TGTGCCAGCAGCTCGGGACTGGGCATTCTAGGCAATGAGCAGTTCTTC
J gene: TRBJ1-1; V gene: TRBV5-8; CDR3 length: 11; D gene: .; clone size: .; CDR3 protein: CASSVRDEAFF; CDR3 DNA: TGTGCCAGCAGCGTCCGGGACGAAGCTTTCTTT
J gene: TRBJ1-2; V gene: TRBV9; CDR3 length: 16; D gene: .; clone size: .; CDR3 protein: CASSAHLGPNVYGYTF; CDR3 DNA: TGTGCCAGCAGCGCCCATCTTGGTCCCAACGTATATGGCTACACCTTC
J gene: TRBJ2-3; V gene: TRBV25-1; CDR3 length: 16; D gene: TRBD2; clone size: .; CDR3 protein: CASSEFAGGYTDTQYF; CDR3 DNA: TGTGCCAGCAGTGAATTCGCGGGAGGCTACACAGATACGCAGTATTTT
J gene: TRBJ2-3; V gene: TRBV15; CDR3 length: 17; D gene: TRBD1; clone size: .; CDR3 protein: CATSRDRISLNTDTQYF; CDR3 DNA: TGTGCCACCAGCAGGGACAGGATAAGTTTAAACACCGATACGCAGTATTTT
J gene: TRBJ1-4; V gene: TRBV7-9; CDR3 length: 15; D gene: .; clone size: .; CDR3 protein: CASSSNRATNEKLFF; CDR3 DNA: TGTGCCAGCAGCTCGAACAGGGCAACTAATGAAAAACTGTTTTTT
J gene: TRBJ2-3; V gene: TRBV3-1/TRBV3-2; CDR3 length: 16; D gene: .; clone size: .; CDR3 protein: CASSSRGGGGTDTQYF; CDR3 DNA: TGTGCCAGCAGCTCTCGTGGAGGGGGAGGAACAGATACGCAGTATTTT
J gene: TRBJ1-2; V gene: TRBV6-5; CDR3 length: 13; D gene: TRBD1; clone size: .; CDR3 protein: CASKGQLPYGYTF; CDR3 DNA: TGTGCCAGCAAGGGACAGCTCCCGTATGGCTACACCTTC
J gene: TRBJ1-1; V gene: TRBV6-4; CDR3 length: 14; D gene: TRBD1; clone size: .; CDR3 protein: CASSAQGAGTEAFF; CDR3 DNA: TGTGCCAGCAGTGCCCAGGGGGCAGGAACTGAAGCTTTCTTT
J gene: TRBJ1-5; V gene: TRBV11-1; CDR3 length: 13; D gene: .; clone size: .; CDR3 protein: CASSPNTNQPQHF; CDR3 DNA: TGTGCCAGCAGCCCGAATACTAATCAGCCCCAGCATTTT
J gene: TRBJ2-1; V gene: TRBV30; CDR3 length: 12; D gene: .; clone size: .; CDR3 protein: CACKDSFNEQFF; CDR3 DNA: TGTGCCTGTAAGGACAGCTTCAATGAGCAGTTCTTC
J gene: TRBJ2-1; V gene: TRBV30; CDR3 length: 13; D gene: TRBD1; clone size: .; CDR3 protein: CARQGARVNEQFF; CDR3 DNA: TGTGCCCGCCAGGGGGCGCGCGTCAATGAGCAGTTCTTC
J gene: TRBJ1-5; V gene: TRBV18; CDR3 length: 15; D gene: .; clone size: .; CDR3 protein: CASSPGRVSNQPQHF; CDR3 DNA: TGTGCCAGCTCACCAGGGAGGGTAAGCAATCAGCCCCAGCATTTT
J gene: TRBJ1-2; V gene: TRBV5-4; CDR3 length: 16; D gene: TRBD1; clone size: .; CDR3 protein: CASSVGPGQGASGYTF; CDR3 DNA: TGTGCCAGCAGCGTAGGCCCGGGACAGGGGGCAAGTGGCTACACCTTC
J gene: TRBJ1-6; V gene: TRBV7-3; CDR3 length: 15; D gene: .; clone size: once; CDR3 protein: CAYRAGELFASPLHF; CDR3 DNA: TGTGCCTACAGGGCAGGGGAACTTTTTGCTTCACCCCTCCACTTT
J gene: TRBJ1-4; V gene: TRBV14; CDR3 length: 13; D gene: .; clone size: few; CDR3 protein: CASSLIGGEKLFF; CDR3 DNA: TGTGCCAGCAGCCTAATAGGGGGTGAAAAACTGTTTTTT
J gene: TRBJ1-4; V gene: TRBV7-6; CDR3 length: 14; D gene: TRBD1; clone size: .; CDR3 protein: CASSLGQGDEKLFF; CDR3 DNA: TGTGCCAGCAGCTTAGGACAGGGTGATGAAAAACTGTTTTTT
J gene: TRBJ2-3; V gene: TRBV28; CDR3 length: 13; D gene: .; clone size: .; CDR3 protein: CASSLGMTDTQYF; CDR3 DNA: TGTGCCAGCAGTTTAGGGATGACAGATACGCAGTATTTT
J gene: TRBJ1-1; V gene: TRBV5-1; CDR3 length: 15; D gene: TRBD1; clone size: .; CDR3 protein: CASSEGQGMNTEAFF; CDR3 DNA: TGCGCCAGCAGCGAGGGACAGGGGATGAACACTGAAGCTTTCTTT
J gene: TRBJ2-3; V gene: TRBV2; CDR3 length: 14; D gene: .; clone size: .; CDR3 protein: CASSRVRYTDTQYF; CDR3 DNA: TGTGCCAGCAGTCGGGTTAGGTACACAGATACGCAGTATTTT
J gene: TRBJ2-2; V gene: TRBV6-6; CDR3 length: 13; D gene: .; clone size: .; CDR3 protein: CATSTANTGELFF; CDR3 DNA: TGTGCCACCAGTACAGCGAACACCGGGGAGCTGTTTTTT
J gene: TRBJ2-4; V gene: TRBV13; CDR3 length: 16; D gene: .; clone size: .; CDR3 protein: CASSLGAELAKNIQYF; CDR3 DNA: TGTGCCAGCAGCTTAGGAGCGGAGCTAGCCAAAAACATTCAGTACTTC
J gene: TRBJ1-3; V gene: TRBV30; CDR3 length: 13; D gene: .; clone size: many; CDR3 protein: CAWSVQVGNTIYF; CDR3 DNA: TGTGCCTGGAGTGTACAGGTTGGAAACACCATATATTTT
J gene: TRBJ1-5; V gene: TRBV5-6; CDR3 length: 16; D gene: .; clone size: .; CDR3 protein: CASSSVGQGGNQPQHF; CDR3 DNA: TGTGCCAGCAGCTCGGTCGGGCAGGGAGGCAATCAGCCCCAGCATTTT
J gene: TRBJ2-1; V gene: TRBV6-5; CDR3 length: 12; D gene: .; clone size: .; CDR3 protein: CASSYSHNEQFF; CDR3 DNA: TGTGCCAGCAGTTACTCCCACAATGAGCAGTTCTTC
J gene: TRBJ1-2; V gene: TRBV7-8; CDR3 length: 13; D gene: .; clone size: .; CDR3 protein: CASSPTSNYGYTF; CDR3 DNA: TGTGCCAGCAGTCCAACCAGCAACTATGGCTACACCTTC
J gene: TRBJ1-4; V gene: TRBV28; CDR3 length: 16; D gene: .; clone size: .; CDR3 protein: CASSPPVARGGEKLFF; CDR3 DNA: TGTGCCAGCAGCCCTCCCGTCGCTAGGGGAGGAGAAAAACTGTTTTTT
J gene: TRBJ2-7; V gene: TRBV19; CDR3 length: 18; D gene: TRBD2; clone size: .; CDR3 protein: CASSIGLAGPARWYEQYF; CDR3 DNA: TGTGCCAGTAGTATAGGACTAGCGGGACCGGCAAGGTGGTACGAGCAGTACTTC
J gene: TRBJ1-1; V gene: TRBV6-2/TRBV6-3; CDR3 length: 15; D gene: .; clone size: .; CDR3 protein: CASSYGSGGDTEAFF; CDR3 DNA: TGTGCCAGCAGTTACGGGTCGGGGGGTGACACTGAAGCTTTCTTT
J gene: TRBJ2-1; V gene: TRBV11-2; CDR3 length: 16; D gene: .; clone size: .; CDR3 protein: CASSLIRGGTYNEQFF; CDR3 DNA: TGTGCCAGCAGCTTAATACGTGGCGGGACCTACAATGAGCAGTTCTTC